These 23 T cell receptor beta chains came from one sample sequenced in a study of cytomegalovirus exposure and HLA in healthy donors. The PCR was carried out with 60 Vbeta primers and 13 Jbeta primers. The data were produced by immunoSEQ multiplex PCR, yet TCRdb's version contains in-frame clones alone and is incomplete. The sample includes over 150,000 clones, roughly 80% of them seen just once. The sample consisted of PBMCs. Source of these receptors: a male donor in good health and CMV-seronegative.

The chain couples TRBV7-3 to TRBJ2-1, with 9 bases fitting TRBD2. The CDR3 has 15 residues. Germline V gene lookup returns CDR1 SGHTA and CDR2 FQGTGA. V was pared by 2 bases and J by 7 bases, with 6 bases of the junction left unmatched. CDR3 nucleotide sequence: TGTGCCAGCAGCTTACTCGCGGGAGGGGGGAATGAGCAGTTCTTC. Translating it yields CASSLLAGGGNEQFF.

The chain links TRBV19 to TRBJ2-7, with 8 bases aligning to TRBD2. Per the germline V gene, CDR1 is LNHDA and CDR2 is SQIVND (reference sequence). Unmatched junction bases numbered 8, after V lost 8 bases and J lost 11 bases. The CDR3 loop spans 11 amino acids. The CDR3 loop is CASSSGPDEYF. The CDR3 region has the DNA TGTGCCAGTTCTAGCGGGCCGGACGAGTACTTC.

This chain connects TRBV27 to TRBJ2-6; 7 bases are shared with TRBD1. The ends lost 6 bases at V and 2 bases at J; junction bases unmatched: 4. Germline assignment: CDR1 MNHEY and CDR2 SMNVEV (reference sequence). CDR3 size: 15 residues. CDR3 loop: CASSPDRAGANVLTF. Written as DNA, the CDR3 is TGTGCCAGCAGCCCTGACAGGGCTGGGGCCAACGTCCTGACTTTC.

This clone appeared a single time. This rearrangement joins TRBV5-1 to TRBJ2-2, with D tentatively TRBD1 (6 bases). Germline lookup yields CDR1 SGHRS and CDR2 YFSETQ. The CDR3 has 14 amino acids. The V end lost 2 bases, the J end lost 4 bases, and 9 bases lay between the germline ends. This chain's CDR3 is CASSFTGPTGELFF. The CDR3 coding sequence is TGCGCCAGCAGCTTTACAGGGCCCACCGGGGAGCTGTTTTTT.

The chain employs TRBV4-3 and TRBJ2-1; the match to TRBD2 covers 9 bases. The J segment lost 4 bases and the V segment lost 6 bases, leaving 7 bases of the junction unmatched. The CDR3 has 15 amino acids. Germline V gene data show CDR1 as LGHNA and CDR2 as YSLEER. The CDR3 DNA sequence: TGCGCCAGCAGTCGTCCTAGCGGGAATTACAATGAGCAGTTCTTC. Translated, it gives CASSRPSGNYNEQFF.

The V call is TRBV15, the J call TRBJ1-4; D is possibly TRBD1 (6 bases). Between the trimmed V and J ends, which lost 3 bases and 5 bases, there was a span of 7 bases. This CDR3 has 13 amino acids. Germline V gene lookup returns CDR1 LNHNV and CDR2 YYDKDF (reference sequence). The CDR3 loop is CATSRDRNEKLFF. The CDR3 DNA follows: TGTGCCACCAGCAGGGACAGAAATGAAAAACTGTTTTTT.

J is TRBJ2-5 and V is TRBV5-4; TRBD1 is a possible D gene (6 bases). Germline CDR1 SGHNT, CDR2 YYREEE (reference sequence). V dropped 4 bases and J dropped 4 bases, with 14 bases sitting between them. The CDR3 is 14 amino acids. The CDR3 nucleotides are TGTGCCAGCAGCCTCCAGGGGAATCCAGAGACCCAGTACTTC. It codes for CASSLQGNPETQYF.

With respect to this clone: At one end, the junction sequence differs from germline, possibly due to a read error. CDR3 sequence reads: CVSSVVGGGAGETQYF. CDR3 DNA sequence: TGTGTCAGCAGCGTAGTAGGCGGGGGGGCCGGAGAGACCCAGTACTTC. The chain combines TRBV9 with TRBJ2-5, with 9 bases aligning to TRBD2. The CDR3 covers 16 residues. Germline V gives CDR1 SGDLS, CDR2 YYNGEE.

This chain links TRBV19 with TRBJ1-4, with a weak D call TRBD1 (5 bases). Trimming removed 10 bases at V and 10 bases at J, with 22 bases between. This CDR3 has 14 residues. Per the germline V gene, CDR1 is LNHDA and CDR2 is SQIVND (reference sequence). The CDR3: CATRAGPGDGKLFF. The CDR3 DNA follows: TGTGCCACCCGAGCCGGGCCGGGGGATGGAAAACTGTTTTTT.

This rearrangement joins TRBV14 to TRBJ2-2; D unresolved. V shed 4 bases and J shed 2 bases, with 5 bases lying between them. Germline assignment: CDR1 SGHDN and CDR2 FVKESK. This CDR3 is built from 13 residues. CDR3 amino acids: CASSLINTGELFF. The CDR3 DNA reads as TGTGCCAGCAGCCTAATAAACACCGGGGAGCTGTTTTTT.

With regard to this clone: One junction end does not reproduce the germline sequence, and a read error may be involved. The chain has TRBV20-1 and TRBJ2-1; 9 bases align to TRBD2. This CDR3 comprises 11 residues. From germline, CDR1 is DFQATT and CDR2 SNEGSKA (reference sequence). CDR3 DNA: TGCAGTGCTAGAGATACAGCGGGAGGCCTCTTC. Its protein is CSARDTAGGLF.

The V and J genes are TRBV5-1 and TRBJ1-2, with TRBD1 matching 8 bases. V lost 1 base, J lost 7 bases, and 0 bases stayed unmatched. This CDR3 is 12 amino acids long. CDR1 is SGHRS and CDR2 is YFSETQ in the germline V gene. In DNA, the CDR3 is TGCGCCAGCAGCTTGACAGGGGGTGGCTACACCTTC. It codes for CASSLTGGGYTF.

This clone was counted once. This chain joins TRBV11-2 and TRBJ2-7, with TRBD2 identical over 9 bases. The CDR3 consists of 14 residues. With 3 bases clipped from V and 4 bases from J, the junction kept 4 bases outside the gene matches. Germline V gene lookup returns CDR1 SGHAT and CDR2 FQNNGV. The CDR3 region is CASSFLAGTYEQYF. As DNA, the CDR3 is TGTGCCAGCAGCTTTCTAGCGGGAACGTACGAGCAGTACTTC.

This chain links TRBV10-3 with TRBJ1-4; tentatively, D is TRBD1 (6 bases). Per germline, CDR1 ENHRY and CDR2 SYGVKD. This CDR3 is built from 14 residues. V lost 6 bases to trimming and J lost 3 bases, with 11 bases between them. The CDR3 loop reads CAISRQAPNEKLFF. The DNA of the CDR3 is TGTGCCATCAGCCGACAGGCCCCTAATGAAAAACTGTTTTTT.

This chain uses TRBV4-2 with TRBJ1-5, with D tentatively TRBD1 (6 bases). This CDR3 is built from 15 residues. V gave up 2 bases and J gave up 6 bases, with 14 bases separating them. Germline assignment: CDR1 LGHNA and CDR2 YNFKEQ. This chain's CDR3 is CASSQSEGERQPQHF. The CDR3 DNA is TGTGCCAGCAGCCAAAGTGAGGGGGAACGTCAGCCCCAGCATTTT.

The chain combines TRBV29-1 with TRBJ2-7, with 12 nucleotides matching TRBD2. Germline V lookup: CDR1 SQVTM, CDR2 ANQGSEA. The CDR3 contains 14 residues. V lost 2 bases and J lost 3; bases outside the gene matches: 2. In DNA, the CDR3 is TGCAGCGTTGAATCGACTAGCGGGAGCTACGAGCAGTACTTC. Its translation is CSVESTSGSYEQYF.

This clone is a singleton in its sample. The chain recombines TRBV5-1 with TRBJ2-5; 8 nucleotides match TRBD2. This CDR3 is 16 amino acids long. The germline CDR1 and CDR2 sequences are SGHRS and YFSETQ. The V segment lost 4 bases and the J segment 3 bases; nucleotides outside the gene matches: 11. CDR3 sequence: CASSPRREGPKETQYF. CDR3 DNA: TGCGCCAGCAGCCCCCGTCGGGAGGGCCCGAAAGAGACCCAGTACTTC.

This chain uses TRBV6-5 with TRBJ1-1; maybe TRBD1 (5 bases). Trimming took off 6 bases at V and 9 bases at J, with 17 bases between the two ends. Germline V gene data show CDR1 as MNHEY and CDR2 as SVGAGI. The CDR3 consists of 13 residues. CDR3 nucleotide sequence: TGTGCCAGCAGCCCAGACGCGGGACGGAAAGCTTTCTTT. Protein product: CASSPDAGRKAFF.

The chain has TRBV18 and TRBJ2-1; D is uncertain. Germline CDR1 is KGHSH and CDR2 is LQKENI. V was trimmed by 2 bases and J by 10 bases, leaving 9 bases between them. The CDR3 is made up of 12 amino acids. CDR3 region: CASSPGENEQFF. In nucleotides, the CDR3 is TGTGCCAGCTCACCAGGAGAGAACGAGCAGTTCTTC.

This sequence joins TRBV7-9 and TRBJ2-1, with TRBD1 matching over 9 bases. The ends lost 4 bases at V and 4 bases at J; junction bases unmatched: 11. The germline V gene encodes CDR1 SEHNR and CDR2 FQNEAQ (reference sequence). The CDR3 runs to 17 residues. The CDR3 sequence is CASSSPAGQGLYNEQFF. CDR3 coding DNA: TGTGCCAGCAGCTCCCCTGCTGGACAGGGGTTATACAATGAGCAGTTCTTC.

This rearrangement joins TRBV27 to TRBJ2-1; possibly TRBD2 for D (6 bases). The CDR3 has 16 amino acids. Trimming shortened V by 3 bases and J by 0 bases, and 12 bases separated the two germline ends. The V gene's germline CDR1 is MNHEY and CDR2 SMNVEV (reference sequence). The CDR3 sequence is CASSFVAEDSYNEQFF. In DNA, the CDR3 is TGTGCCAGCAGTTTCGTAGCGGAAGACTCCTACAATGAGCAGTTCTTC.

CDR3 in DNA: TGCGCCAGCAGCCAAGATGGGGCAGGGGGTCCCCCAGATACGCAGTATTTT. This encodes CASSQDGAGGPPDTQYF. The chain joins TRBV4-1 to TRBJ2-3, with TRBD1 identical over 7 bases. V was pared by 0 bases and J by 4 bases, with 10 bases of the junction left unmatched. CDR1 and CDR2 (germline): MGHRA, YSYEKL. The CDR3 spans 17 residues.

The V gene is TRBV2, the J gene TRBJ2-7; 7 bases fit TRBD2. This CDR3 contains 17 residues. V lost 5 bases and J lost 5; bases outside the gene matches: 18. From germline, CDR1 is SNHLY and CDR2 FYNNEI. The CDR3 nucleotides are TGTGCCAGCAGTTTTTGGTCACTATTAGCGGGTGTCAACGAGCAGTACTTC. It translates to CASSFWSLLAGVNEQYF.